One sample yielded the 9 T cell receptor beta chains listed below, sequenced in a study of shared clonotypes between healthy human individuals. The table came from immunoSEQ multiplex PCR; TCRdb's copy has only in-frame clones and leaves some out. The sample has about a million clones, 70% to 85% seen once; the top ten hold roughly 0.82%. Sequencing was carried out using memory CD4+ T cells from PBMCs. Sample subset: CD45RA-negative fraction. The receptors were sampled from a man in his late teens or twenties in good health. Some clones in this sample may be carry-over from other donors' samples.

J is TRBJ2-3 and V is TRBV6-1; TRBD1 is a possible D gene (6 bases). The V gene's germline CDR1 is MNHNS and CDR2 SASEGT. CDR3 length: 14 residues. V lost 2 bases and J lost 3, with 9 bases in between. The CDR3 loop is CASSERGITDTQYF. For the CDR3, the DNA is TGTGCCAGCAGTGAAAGGGGGATAACAGATACGCAGTATTTT.

For the CDR3, the DNA is TGTGCCAGTAGTGCCCTCCGGCGGGAGATTCTCCATGAGCAGTTCTTC. Protein product: CASSALRREILHEQFF. The genes are TRBV19 and TRBJ2-1; 7 bases are shared with TRBD2. The CDR3 loop spans 16 amino acids. Trimming removed 5 bases from V and 8 bases from J; junction bases left unmatched: 15. Germline V gene data show CDR1 as LNHDA and CDR2 as SQIVND (reference sequence).

As concerns this clone: Additional DNA sequences in this sample encode the identical CDR3. The chain is built from TRBV7-2 and TRBJ2-3, with 7 nucleotides matching TRBD2. This CDR3 comprises 15 residues. Germline V gives CDR1 SGHTA, CDR2 FQGNSA. V shed 0 bases and J 4 bases; nucleotides not matched to a gene: 4. CDR3 sequence: CASSLASGGPDTQYF. CDR3 bases: TGTGCCAGCAGCTTAGCCTCGGGAGGACCAGATACGCAGTATTTT.

V and J are TRBV29-1 and TRBJ1-1; D is possibly TRBD1 (5 bases). CDR1 and CDR2 from the germline V gene are SQVTM and ANQGSEA. The V end lost 1 base, the J end lost 11 bases, and 11 bases lay between the germline ends. This CDR3 spans 11 amino acids. CDR3 sequence: CSVEAVGRAFF. The DNA of the CDR3 is TGCAGCGTTGAAGCTGTGGGGCGGGCTTTCTTT.

This sequence joins TRBV20-1 and TRBJ2-7, with D hard to call. Per the germline V gene, CDR1 is DFQATT and CDR2 is SNEGSKA (reference sequence). This CDR3 comprises 10 residues. V shed 0 bases and J shed 9 bases, with 6 bases lying between them. In nucleotides, the CDR3 is TGCAGTGCTAGAGATCGTGCGCAGTACTTC. Translating it yields CSARDRAQYF.

This sequence joins TRBV5-1 and TRBJ2-5; possibly TRBD1 or TRBD2 for D (5 bases each). Germline-derived CDR1 and CDR2 are SGHRS and YFSETQ. This CDR3 has 14 residues. V was pared by 4 bases and J by 1 base, with 11 bases between. CDR3 nucleotide sequence: TGCGCCAGCAGCCAAGGGACGGTCCAAGAGACCCAGTACTTC. This codes for CASSQGTVQETQYF. Looking up the rest from reference TRBV5-1 and TRBJ2-5 gives the full variable domain: KAGVTQTPRYLIKTRGQQVTLSCSPISGHRSVSWYQQTPGQGLQFLFEYFSETQRNKGNFPGRFSGRQFSNSRSEMNVSTLELGDSALYLCASSQGTVQETQYFGPGTRLLVL.

V is TRBV27 and J is TRBJ1-1; no reliable D call. This CDR3 region has 14 residues. V lost 3 bases and J lost 5, with 13 bases in between. From germline, CDR1 is MNHEY and CDR2 SMNVEV (reference sequence). Here the CDR3 DNA reads TGTGCCAGCAGTTTCCTCACTGAAGGGACTGAAGCTTTCTTT. Amino acids: CASSFLTEGTEAFF.

The chain links TRBV27 to TRBJ1-2, with D possibly being TRBD1 (6 bases). V was clipped by 2 bases and J by 7 bases, with 17 bases between them. This CDR3 region has 15 residues. Looked up from germline, CDR1 is MNHEY and CDR2 is SMNVEV (reference sequence). CDR3 loop: CASSLGGGRLSGYTF. In nucleotides, the CDR3 is TGTGCCAGCAGTTTAGGGGGGGGGCGCCTTTCTGGCTACACCTTC.

The chain recombines TRBV7-2 with TRBJ1-5; no firm D call. With 5 bases removed from V and 5 bases from J, the gap between germline ends came to 10 bases. Germline V CDR1 and CDR2: SGHTA, FQGNSA. This CDR3 comprises 13 residues. The CDR3 nucleotides read TGTGCCAGCAGCCGAAAAGCCGATCAGCCCCAGCATTTT. It codes for CASSRKADQPQHF.